This T cell receptor (beta chain) is drawn from a study of blood T cell repertoires in COVID-19. Study details: COVID-19 samples collected from the United States, Italy and Spain covered acute and convalescent phases. Sources were T cells, B-cell-depleted T cells, or PBMCs; the material itself was cDNA or gDNA.

Germline V lookup: CDR1 LGHDT, CDR2 YNNKEL (reference sequence). V was pared by 3 bases and J by 4 bases, with 2 bases of the junction left unmatched. The CDR3 length is 15 residues. Authors' data handling: Nucleated cell number was recorded as an estimate derived from reference gene primer amplification. The data were produced by immunoSEQ multiplex PCR, yet TCRdb's version contains in-frame clones alone and is incomplete. V, J and clone size derive from that table, while D and trimming were established from the DNA sequence. The repertoire holds 60,000 to 75,000 clones, with 79% as singletons. The chain employs TRBV3-1 (or the pseudogene TRBV3-2) and TRBJ2-1, with TRBD2 matching over 11 bases. The sample consisted of peripheral blood. The TCR sequence derives from a man aged 55-75 years with active or convalescent COVID-19. CDR3 sequence: CASSHSGGGYNEQFF. In nucleotides, the CDR3 is TGTGCCAGCAGCCATAGCGGGGGGGGTTACAATGAGCAGTTCTTC.